The text below deals with one T cell receptor (beta chain). Its antigen is unknown. The record has no base qualities; no much larger clone is one base away. These data belong to a study of blood T cell repertoires in COVID-19 (dated by TCRdb to 2018 to 2020). Concerning the study at large: Collaborator samples came from the United States, Italy and Spain and covered acute and convalescent phases of COVID-19. The dataset comprised deeply sampled blood TCRbeta repertoires from subjects exposed to, actively infected with, or recovered from COVID-19. Where available, HLA class I and class II types were taken from metadata supplied by the sample provider and were not determined by assay-based typing. Nearly every sample came with metadata listing a de-identified subject ID, COVID-19 status, age in years and sex. The repertoires were released in a freely available public database intended as a resource for research on the immune response to SARS-CoV-2. Samples came from the ongoing ImmuneRACE study (first 160 participants) plus 1,254 subjects from 6 global collaborators. The material from the prospective study consisted of cDNA or gDNA derived from T cells, B-cell-depleted T cells, or PBMCs. What the authors observed across the whole study: The amount of clinical and demographic metadata varied by source and participant and was provided uncurated.

The collaborating institutions used their own protocols to collect whole blood in K2EDTA tubes. Collaborator samples were shipped for TCRbeta analysis as frozen whole blood, isolated PBMCs, or DNA extracted from either sample type. V is pruned by 3 bases and J by 5 bases, leaving 6 bases of the junction without a gene match. The CDR3 sequence holds 13 residues, the cysteine and phenylalanine included. Kept here is only the CDR3 DNA, which spans 39 bases and is read in frame from base 1. From the germline V gene, CDR1 is SQVTM and CDR2 is ANQGSEA. TCRbeta CDR3 regions were amplified from genomic DNA by means of the immunoSEQ Assay, a bias-controlled multiplex PCR. Per the source publication's procedure: Within the assay, amplification of reference gene primers was used to estimate how many nucleated cells each sample contained. To quantify the absolute abundance of each unique TCRbeta CDR3 rearrangement, sequence reads were collapsed and filtered. For each sample, productive Simpson clonality was calculated as the square root of Simpson's diversity index over productive rearrangements. TCRdb holds this immuneACCESS table with in-frame rearrangements only. Some clones are missing; in checked studies, unresolved V genes explain under half, and the rest has no known cause. That table gives V, J and clone size, and the DNA gave D and trimming. The sample has some 52,000 clones on record, roughly 87% of them singletons. Of the sample, over 2.5% falls within the top ten clones.

What was sequenced was peripheral blood. The chain links TRBV29-1 with TRBJ1-2, with TRBD1 matching 7 junction bases. This TCR was recovered from a human donor in a cohort sampled during active COVID-19. The CDR3 region has the sequence CSVDGQGGYGYTF. The DNA sequence is as follows: TGCAGCGTTGACGGCCAGGGGGGATATGGCTACACCTTC.